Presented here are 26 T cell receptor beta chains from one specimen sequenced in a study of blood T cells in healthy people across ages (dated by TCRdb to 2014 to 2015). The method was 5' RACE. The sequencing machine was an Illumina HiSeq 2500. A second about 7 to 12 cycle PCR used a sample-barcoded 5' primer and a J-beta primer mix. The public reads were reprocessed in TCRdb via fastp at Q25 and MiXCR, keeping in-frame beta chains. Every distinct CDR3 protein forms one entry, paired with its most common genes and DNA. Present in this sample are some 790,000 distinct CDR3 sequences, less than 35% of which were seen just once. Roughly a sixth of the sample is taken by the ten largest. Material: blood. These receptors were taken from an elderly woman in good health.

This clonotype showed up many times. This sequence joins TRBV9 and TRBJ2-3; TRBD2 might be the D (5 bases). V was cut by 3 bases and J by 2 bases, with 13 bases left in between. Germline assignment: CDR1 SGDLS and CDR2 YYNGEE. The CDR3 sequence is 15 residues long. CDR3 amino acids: CASSEGVSNTDTQYF. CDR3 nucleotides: TGTGCCAGCAGCGAGGGAGTATCAAACACAGATACGCAGTATTTT.

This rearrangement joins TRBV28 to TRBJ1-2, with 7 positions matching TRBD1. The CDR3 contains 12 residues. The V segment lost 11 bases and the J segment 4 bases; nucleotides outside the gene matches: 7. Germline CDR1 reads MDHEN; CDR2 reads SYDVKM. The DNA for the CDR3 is TGTGCCCACCGGACAGGAGGCTATGGCTACACCTTC. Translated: CAHRTGGYGYTF.

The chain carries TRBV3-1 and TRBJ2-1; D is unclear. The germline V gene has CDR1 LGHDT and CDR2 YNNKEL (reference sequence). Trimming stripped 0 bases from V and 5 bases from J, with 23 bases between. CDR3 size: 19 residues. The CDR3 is CASSQEEPPSLDTNNEQFF. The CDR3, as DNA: TGTGCCAGCAGCCAAGAAGAACCTCCAAGCCTAGACACCAACAATGAGCAGTTCTTC.

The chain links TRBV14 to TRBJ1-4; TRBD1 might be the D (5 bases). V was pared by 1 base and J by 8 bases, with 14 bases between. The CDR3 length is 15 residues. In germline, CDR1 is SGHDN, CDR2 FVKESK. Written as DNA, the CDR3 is TGTGCCAGCAGCCAAGGAAGGGGCGAAGGGGAAAAACTGTTTTTT. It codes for CASSQGRGEGEKLFF.

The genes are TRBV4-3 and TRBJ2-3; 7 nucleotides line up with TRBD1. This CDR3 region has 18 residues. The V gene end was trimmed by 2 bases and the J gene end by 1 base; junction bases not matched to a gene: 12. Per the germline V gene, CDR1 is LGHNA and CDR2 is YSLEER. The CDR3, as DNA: TGCGCCAGCAGCCAAAATCCCCCTAGACAGGGAGGCACAGATACGCAGTATTTT. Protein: CASSQNPPRQGGTDTQYF.

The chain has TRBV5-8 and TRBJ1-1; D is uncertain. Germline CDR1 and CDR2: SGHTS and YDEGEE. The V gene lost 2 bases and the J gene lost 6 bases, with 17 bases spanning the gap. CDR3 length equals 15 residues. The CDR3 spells CASSFEEFEIAEAFF. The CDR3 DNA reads TGTGCCAGCAGCTTTGAAGAGTTCGAGATCGCTGAAGCTTTCTTT.

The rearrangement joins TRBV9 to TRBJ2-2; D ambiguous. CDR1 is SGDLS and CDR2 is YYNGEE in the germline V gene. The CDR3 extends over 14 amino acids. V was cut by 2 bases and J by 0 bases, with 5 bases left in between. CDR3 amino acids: CASSVLTNTGELFF. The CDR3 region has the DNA TGTGCCAGCAGCGTTTTGACGAACACCGGGGAGCTGTTTTTT.

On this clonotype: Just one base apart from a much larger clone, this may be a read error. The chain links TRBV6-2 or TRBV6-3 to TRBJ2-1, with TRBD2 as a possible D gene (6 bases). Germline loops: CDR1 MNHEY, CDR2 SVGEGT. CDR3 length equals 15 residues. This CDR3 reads CASSPRVLAYNEHFF. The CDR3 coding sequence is TGTGCCAGCAGCCCCCGGGTACTAGCCTACAATGAGCACTTCTTC.

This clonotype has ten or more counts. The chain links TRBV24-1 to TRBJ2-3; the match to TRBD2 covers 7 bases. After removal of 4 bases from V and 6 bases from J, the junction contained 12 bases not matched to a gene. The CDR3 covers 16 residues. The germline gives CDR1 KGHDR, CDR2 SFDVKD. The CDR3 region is CATSDSLAAQRDTQYF. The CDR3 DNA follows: TGTGCCACCAGTGACTCTCTAGCGGCCCAACGGGATACGCAGTATTTT.

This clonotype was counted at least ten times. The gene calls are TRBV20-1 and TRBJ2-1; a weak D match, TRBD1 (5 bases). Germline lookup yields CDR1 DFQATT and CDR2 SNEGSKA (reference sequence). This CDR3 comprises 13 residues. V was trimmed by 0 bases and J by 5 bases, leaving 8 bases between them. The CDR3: CSARDKTDNEQFF. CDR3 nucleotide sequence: TGCAGTGCTAGAGACAAGACAGACAATGAGCAGTTCTTC.

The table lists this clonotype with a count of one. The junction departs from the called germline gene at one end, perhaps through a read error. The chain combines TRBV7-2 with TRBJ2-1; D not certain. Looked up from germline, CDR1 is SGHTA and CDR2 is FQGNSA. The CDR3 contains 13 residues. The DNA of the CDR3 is TGTGTCAGCAGCTTAGTTGTAGAAGAGACCCAGTTCTTC. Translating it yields CVSSLVVEETQFF.

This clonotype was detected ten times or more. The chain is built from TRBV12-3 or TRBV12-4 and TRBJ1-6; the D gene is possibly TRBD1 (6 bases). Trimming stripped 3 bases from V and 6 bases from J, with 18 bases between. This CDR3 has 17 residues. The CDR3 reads CASSLGGGGSRNSPLHF. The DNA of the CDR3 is TGTGCCAGCAGTTTGGGCGGCGGGGGCTCACGTAATTCACCCCTCCACTTT.

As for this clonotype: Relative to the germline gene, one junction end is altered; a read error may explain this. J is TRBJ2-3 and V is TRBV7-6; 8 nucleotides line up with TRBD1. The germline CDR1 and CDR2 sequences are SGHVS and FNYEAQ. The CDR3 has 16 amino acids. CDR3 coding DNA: TGTGTCAGCAGCCCACGGACAGGGTACGGAGGAGATACGCGGTATTTT. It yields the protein CVSSPRTGYGGDTRYF.

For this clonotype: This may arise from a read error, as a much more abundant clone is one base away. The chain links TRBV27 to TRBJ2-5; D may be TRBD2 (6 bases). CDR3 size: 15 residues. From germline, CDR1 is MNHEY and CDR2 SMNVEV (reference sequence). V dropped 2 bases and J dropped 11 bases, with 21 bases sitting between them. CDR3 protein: CASSLNVVGGGEQYF. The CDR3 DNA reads TGTGCCAGCAGTTTAAACGTTGTGGGAGGCGGTGAGCAGTACTTC.

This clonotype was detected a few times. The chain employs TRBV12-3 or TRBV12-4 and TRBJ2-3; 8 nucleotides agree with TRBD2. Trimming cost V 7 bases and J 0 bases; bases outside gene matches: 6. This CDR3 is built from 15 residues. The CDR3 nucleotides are TGTGCCAGCAATCTTATAGCGGGGAGCACAGATACGCAGTATTTT. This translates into CASNLIAGSTDTQYF.

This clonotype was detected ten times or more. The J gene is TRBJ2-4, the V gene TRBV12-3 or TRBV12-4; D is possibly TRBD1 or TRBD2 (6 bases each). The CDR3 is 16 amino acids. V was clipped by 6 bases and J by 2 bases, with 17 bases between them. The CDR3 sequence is CASSPRGARTKNIQYF. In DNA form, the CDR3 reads TGTGCCAGCAGCCCGAGGGGGGCCAGGACCAAAAACATTCAGTACTTC.

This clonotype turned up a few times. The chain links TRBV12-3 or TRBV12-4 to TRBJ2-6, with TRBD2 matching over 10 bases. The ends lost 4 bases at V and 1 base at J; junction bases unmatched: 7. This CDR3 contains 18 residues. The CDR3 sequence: CASSSVIAGGSGANVLTF. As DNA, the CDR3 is TGTGCCAGCAGTTCAGTCATAGCGGGGGGTTCTGGGGCCAACGTCCTGACTTTC.

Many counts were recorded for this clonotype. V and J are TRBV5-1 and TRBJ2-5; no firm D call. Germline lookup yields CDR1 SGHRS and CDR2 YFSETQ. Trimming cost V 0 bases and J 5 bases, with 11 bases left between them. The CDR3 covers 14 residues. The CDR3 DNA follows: TGCGCCAGCAGCTTGGATGCCACCCCTGAGACCCAGTACTTC. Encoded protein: CASSLDATPETQYF. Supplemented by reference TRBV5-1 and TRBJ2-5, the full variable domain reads KAGVTQTPRYLIKTRGQQVTLSCSPISGHRSVSWYQQTPGQGLQFLFEYFSETQRNKGNFPGRFSGRQFSNSRSEMNVSTLELGDSALYLCASSLDATPETQYFGPGTRLLVL.

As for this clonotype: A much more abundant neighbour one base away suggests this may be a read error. The CDR3 bases are TGTGCCAGCAGCTTAAGGTCCGGGACTGGGGCCAACGTCCGGACTTTC. Translating gives CASSLRSGTGANVRTF. The chain recombines TRBV7-2 with TRBJ2-6; D perhaps matches TRBD2 (6 bases). The CDR3 extends over 16 amino acids. From germline, CDR1 is SGHTA and CDR2 FQGNSA.

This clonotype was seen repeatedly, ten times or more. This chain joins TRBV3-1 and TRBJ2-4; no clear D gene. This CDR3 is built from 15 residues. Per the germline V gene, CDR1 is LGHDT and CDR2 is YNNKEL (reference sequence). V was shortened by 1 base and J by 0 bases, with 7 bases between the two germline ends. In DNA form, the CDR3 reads TGTGCCAGCAGCCAAGGGCAGATAGCCAAAAACATTCAGTACTTC. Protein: CASSQGQIAKNIQYF.

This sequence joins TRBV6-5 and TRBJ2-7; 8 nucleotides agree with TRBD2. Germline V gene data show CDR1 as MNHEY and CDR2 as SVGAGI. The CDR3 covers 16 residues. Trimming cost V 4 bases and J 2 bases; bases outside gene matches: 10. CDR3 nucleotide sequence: TGTGCCAGCAGTTCCCCAGCGGGGGACTACCCCTACGAGCAGTACTTC. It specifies CASSSPAGDYPYEQYF.

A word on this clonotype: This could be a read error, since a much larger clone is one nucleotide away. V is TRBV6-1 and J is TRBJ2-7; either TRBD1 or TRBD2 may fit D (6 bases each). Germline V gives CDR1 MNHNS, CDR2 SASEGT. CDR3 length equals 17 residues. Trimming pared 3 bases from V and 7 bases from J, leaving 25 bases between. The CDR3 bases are TGTGCCAGCAGTGACTTGGCCGGGACTCAGGGGCCGACTGAGCAGTACTTC. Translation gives CASSDLAGTQGPTEQYF.

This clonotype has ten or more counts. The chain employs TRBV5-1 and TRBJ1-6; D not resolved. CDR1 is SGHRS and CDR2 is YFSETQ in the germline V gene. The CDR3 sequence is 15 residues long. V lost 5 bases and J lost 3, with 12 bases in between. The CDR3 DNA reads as TGCGCCAGCAGGGCCGAGGACCACTATAATTCACCCCTCCACTTT. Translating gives CASRAEDHYNSPLHF.

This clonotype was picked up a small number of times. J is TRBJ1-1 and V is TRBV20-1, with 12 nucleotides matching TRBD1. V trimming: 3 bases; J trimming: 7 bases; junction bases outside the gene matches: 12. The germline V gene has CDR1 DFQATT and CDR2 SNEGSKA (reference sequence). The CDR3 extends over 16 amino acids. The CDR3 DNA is TGCAGTGCTAGGGGAGACGGGACAGGGGGCGCAGGTGAAGCTTTCTTT. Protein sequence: CSARGDGTGGAGEAFF.

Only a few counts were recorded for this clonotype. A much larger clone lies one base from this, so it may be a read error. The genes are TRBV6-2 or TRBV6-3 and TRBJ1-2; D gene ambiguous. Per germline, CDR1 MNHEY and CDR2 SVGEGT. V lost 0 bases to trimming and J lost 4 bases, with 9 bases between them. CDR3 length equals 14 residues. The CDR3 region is CASSYSSESYGYTF. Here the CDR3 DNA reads TGTGCCAGCAGTTACTCTTCTGAGAGCTATGGCTACACCTTC.

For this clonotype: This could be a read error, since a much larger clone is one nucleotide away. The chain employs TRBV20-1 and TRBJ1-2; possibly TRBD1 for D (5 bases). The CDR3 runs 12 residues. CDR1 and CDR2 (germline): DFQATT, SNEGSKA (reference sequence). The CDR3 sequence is CSAGGNNYGYIF. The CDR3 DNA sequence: TGCAGTGCTGGGGGGAACAACTATGGCTACATCTTC.